This T cell receptor beta chain is drawn from a study of Ad26.COV2.S vaccination and SARS-CoV-2 variants (dated by TCRdb to about 2021). Study-wide context: Donors in the vaccine arm were drawn from COV1001, a multicentre, randomized, double-blind, placebo-controlled phase I-IIa trial testing Ad26.COV2.S in healthy adults. Ad26.COV2.S was administered intramuscularly at 5 x 10^10 or 1 x 10^11 viral particles, either as a single shot or as two shots given 56 days apart. Investigators did not know the trial group allocation while performing experiments and assessing outcomes. TCRbeta repertoire sequencing served as the tool for gauging how specific and how broad the SARS-CoV-2-reactive T cell receptors were following Ad26.COV2.S vaccination. Trial participants were randomized into five groups of five: low-dose or high-dose Ad26.COV2.S given once or twice, or placebo on both occasions. A total of 32 samples were included in the TCR-sequenced set, comprising 19 Ad26.COV2.S vaccine recipients, 5 placebo recipients and 8 SARS-CoV-2 convalescent individuals.

The immunoSEQ Assay was used to sequence TCRbeta CDR3 regions. After extraction, genomic DNA underwent amplification by bias-controlled multiplex PCR, followed by high-throughput sequencing. The source study handled its data this way. To quantify the absolute abundance of every unique TCRbeta CDR3 region, sequences were collapsed and filtered. T cell fraction was estimated by normalizing TCRbeta template counts to usable DNA, with usable DNA measured through amplification of reference genes found in all nucleated cells. Repertoire TCRs were annotated as SARS-CoV-2-specific by exact matching of V gene, CDR3 amino acid sequence and J gene to a known reactive TCR set. MIRA supplied the reference SARS-CoV-2 TCR set, which was filtered for enrichment in COVID-19-positive ImmuneCODE repertoires so that public or cross-reactive TCRs were removed. Using the MIRA antigens, annotated TCRs were further analysed by specific ORF or by position within an ORF. Breadth was defined as the number of annotated unique rearrangements divided by the total number of unique productive rearrangements, and depth was defined as the summed frequency of the annotated unique rearrangements. TCR breadth was compared between groups using two-sided Wilcoxon rank-sum tests. TCRdb stores this immuneACCESS table with in-frame sequences only. Part of the clones is absent; in the studies checked, under half of the shortfall reflects unresolved V genes, and no reason is known for the rest. V, J and clone size are taken as reported in that table, and D and trimming were inferred from the DNA itself. This sample lists approximately 480,000 clones; around 85% were detected once. Jointly, the top ten make up around 13% of the sample.

What the research found in general, with its limitations: Comparable non-spike TCR breadth was observed between vaccine and placebo recipients, consistent with only spike being contained in the vaccine. The authors noted that the TCR breadth and depth analyses may have underestimated total T cell responses. After vaccination, substantial breadth of spike-specific CD8+ and CD4+ T cell responses was reported. Comparing responses between vaccine doses or regimens was not something the study was powered to do. Ad26.COV2.S recipients had higher spike-specific TCR breadth than placebo recipients (P = 0.0014).

Interpreted using the paper, the treatment or condition label stands for: around 19 received Ad26.COV2.S at low or high dose, single or two shots; a few received placebo; per-sample allocation not given. For vaccine and placebo recipients, repertoires were sequenced using samples collected on day 63 after the first injection. In Cohort 1b, roughly 25 adults aged 18-55 years were enrolled at a single site in Boston, USA, between 29 July and 7 August 2020. Ad26.COV2.S was a replication-incompetent adenovirus type 26 vector that expressed a prefusion-stabilized SARS-CoV-2 spike protein derived from the original Wuhan strain. The junction shows trimming of 3 bases on V and 1 base on J, and the gene matches do not reach 6 bases of it. CDR1 SGDLS and CDR2 YYNGEE are derived from the germline V gene. The CDR3 runs 15 residues from the cysteine to the phenylalanine. The sequence is cut down to CDR3 DNA, 45 bases in frame from base 1.

Comment on this clone: This receptor's antigen is unknown. No base qualities exist here, and no much larger clone lies one base off it.

The origin of this receptor is a person between 18 and 59 years old who received the Ad26.COV2.S COVID-19 vaccine or a placebo. Material: peripheral blood, obtained in a trial of Ad26.COV2.S vaccine versus placebo. This sequence uses TRBV9 and TRBJ1-1, with 7 junctional bases fitting TRBD1. The sequenced DNA: TGTGCCAGCAGCGCGACAGGGAGGGGGAACACTGAAGCTTTCTTT. Its protein product is CASSATGRGNTEAFF.